Below are 32 T cell receptor beta chains sequenced from a single sample in a study of cytomegalovirus exposure and HLA in healthy donors. This PCR relied on a set of 60 Vbeta primers and 13 Jbeta primers. Clones were read by immunoSEQ multiplex PCR, and TCRdb kept only the in-frame ones, dropping some. The table includes 100,000 to 120,000 clones, about 81% detected once. Material for sequencing was PBMCs. These receptors were collected from a man younger than 45 in good health and CMV-seronegative.

The chain employs TRBV6-1 and TRBJ2-1; D is uncertain. V was shortened by 3 bases and J by 5 bases, with 8 bases between the two germline ends. Germline loops: CDR1 MNHNS, CDR2 SASEGT. The CDR3 extends over 13 amino acids. In nucleotides, the CDR3 is TGTGCCAGCAGTGATAGCAGCAACAATGAGCAGTTCTTC. Amino acid sequence: CASSDSSNNEQFF.

For the CDR3, the DNA is TGCGCCAGCAGCTTGGTCGTTAGCGGGAGAGATACGCAGTATTTT. Amino acid sequence: CASSLVVSGRDTQYF. This sequence joins TRBV5-1 and TRBJ2-3; 9 positions match TRBD2. The CDR3 spans 15 residues. CDR1 SGHRS and CDR2 YFSETQ come from the germline V gene. Losses at the gene ends were 0 bases for V and 5 bases for J; bases not matched to a gene: 4.

This clone was recorded a few times. This sequence joins TRBV5-4 and TRBJ1-2; D is perhaps TRBD1 (6 bases). This CDR3 contains 13 residues. V lost 4 bases, J lost 2 bases, and 9 bases lay in between. Germline CDR1 reads SGHNT; CDR2 reads YYREEE (reference sequence). The CDR3 DNA sequence: TGTGCCAGCAGCGTGGACAGCAACTATGGCTACACCTTC. Its protein is CASSVDSNYGYTF.

The chain couples TRBV7-9 to TRBJ1-5; 9 positions match TRBD1. J was trimmed by 0 bases and V by 5 bases; bases with no gene match: 5. Germline V gene sequence: CDR1 SEHNR, CDR2 FQNEAQ (reference sequence). This CDR3 comprises 16 residues. CDR3 loop: CASSLGQGGSNQPQHF. CDR3 coding DNA: TGTGCCAGCAGCCTGGGACAGGGAGGTAGCAATCAGCCCCAGCATTTT.

This clone has just a few counts. V is TRBV6-5 and J is TRBJ2-7; D perhaps matches TRBD2 (5 bases). Per the germline V gene, CDR1 is MNHEY and CDR2 is SVGAGI. The CDR3 runs to 16 residues. V lost 0 bases and J 0 bases, leaving 12 bases between the germline ends. The DNA for the CDR3 is TGTGCCAGCAGTTACTCGATCGGACTGGGCTCCTACGAGCAGTACTTC. Amino acids: CASSYSIGLGSYEQYF.

The chain links TRBV18 to TRBJ2-1, with 7 bases that match TRBD2. With 6 bases clipped from V and 6 bases from J, the junction kept 8 bases outside the gene matches. CDR1 and CDR2 from the germline V gene are KGHSH and LQKENI. The length of the CDR3 is 14 residues. CDR3 DNA: TGTGCCAGCTCCCGGTTGGGGGGGTTCAATGAGCAGTTCTTC. Its translation: CASSRLGGFNEQFF.

The chain combines TRBV15 with TRBJ2-1; D perhaps matches TRBD2 (6 bases). This CDR3 region has 19 residues. The germline V gene encodes CDR1 LNHNV and CDR2 YYDKDF (reference sequence). Trimming removed 3 bases at V and 0 bases at J, with 21 bases between. CDR3 nucleotide sequence: TGTGCCACCAGCAGCACCCAGGCGGGCGGGATAACCTCCTACAATGAGCAGTTCTTC. Its protein product is CATSSTQAGGITSYNEQFF.

The chain links TRBV19 to TRBJ1-1; D might be TRBD1 (6 bases). Germline-derived CDR1 and CDR2 are LNHDA and SQIVND (reference sequence). Trimming took off 7 bases at V and 7 bases at J, with 22 bases between the two ends. The length of the CDR3 is 15 residues. CDR3: CASTHMAPRGDEAFF. In DNA, the CDR3 is TGTGCCAGTACCCATATGGCCCCCAGGGGAGATGAAGCTTTCTTT.

The CDR3 DNA reads TGTGCCAGCAGCCTTTCTAGCGAACTCTCCTACGAGCAGTACTTC. It encodes CASSLSSELSYEQYF. The rearrangement joins TRBV5-4 to TRBJ2-7, with D possibly matching TRBD2 (6 bases). The CDR3 is made up of 15 amino acids. V lost 4 bases and J 0 bases, leaving 14 bases between the germline ends. CDR1 SGHNT and CDR2 YYREEE come from the germline V gene (reference sequence).

The chain carries TRBV5-1 and TRBJ2-7, with D maybe TRBD1 (6 bases). V was pared by 1 base and J by 4 bases, with 6 bases between. The CDR3 has 12 residues. Per the germline V gene, CDR1 is SGHRS and CDR2 is YFSETQ. The CDR3 loop reads CASSLQGYEQYF. The CDR3 region has the DNA TGCGCCAGCAGCTTGCAGGGGTACGAGCAGTACTTC.

V gene TRBV7-8 combines with J gene TRBJ2-3, with TRBD2 matching over 11 bases. In germline, CDR1 is SGHVS, CDR2 FQNEAQ. The CDR3 length is 16 residues. V lost 5 bases to trimming and J lost 1 base; unmatched junction nucleotides: 5. CDR3 in DNA: TGTGCCAGCAGCAGTAATAGCGGGGGGGGCACAGATACGCAGTATTTT. Translating it yields CASSSNSGGGTDTQYF.

The chain combines TRBV7-3 with TRBJ2-2; weak D call: TRBD1 (5 bases). This CDR3 is built from 15 residues. V shed 5 bases and J shed 2 bases, with 12 bases lying between them. Germline V CDR1 and CDR2: SGHTA, FQGTGA. This CDR3 is CASSPTGVNTGELFF. In nucleotides, the CDR3 is TGTGCCAGCAGCCCCACAGGCGTCAACACCGGGGAGCTGTTTTTT.

The rearrangement uses TRBV9 and TRBJ2-7; 9 bases are a match to TRBD2. Germline CDR1 is SGDLS and CDR2 is YYNGEE. With V trimmed by 3 bases and J by 2 bases, 3 bases remained unmatched. CDR3 size: 14 residues. This chain's CDR3 is CASSGAGGTYEQYF. The CDR3 DNA follows: TGTGCCAGCAGCGGAGCGGGAGGCACCTACGAGCAGTACTTC.

Only one count was recorded for this clone. The chain's CDR3 is CASSPNLRQPQHF. The CDR3, as DNA: TGTGCCAGTAGTCCAAACCTGCGCCAGCCCCAGCATTTT. The chain couples TRBV19 to TRBJ1-5; D is unresolved. This CDR3 region has 13 residues. Germline-derived CDR1 and CDR2 are LNHDA and SQIVND (reference sequence). Trimming took off 5 bases at V and 7 bases at J, with 12 bases between the two ends.

The chain couples TRBV15 to TRBJ2-3, with a possible D match to TRBD1 (6 bases). With 4 bases removed from V and 0 bases from J, the gap between germline ends came to 17 bases. The CDR3 loop spans 17 amino acids. Germline assignment: CDR1 LNHNV and CDR2 YYDKDF (reference sequence). In nucleotides, the CDR3 is TGTGCCACCAGCACTGGGGGCGCGGGTTTCAGCACAGATACGCAGTATTTT. Amino acid sequence: CATSTGGAGFSTDTQYF.

This clone has just one count. J is TRBJ1-2 and V is TRBV7-2, with 8 positions matching TRBD1. Trimming took 4 bases from V and 4 from J; bases not matched to a gene: 2. In germline, CDR1 is SGHTA, CDR2 FQGNSA. CDR3 length: 13 amino acids. The CDR3 DNA sequence: TGTGCCAGCAGCTCAGGACAGGGCTATGGCTACACCTTC. Its protein product is CASSSGQGYGYTF. The variable domain in full, with the rest retrieved from reference TRBV7-2 and TRBJ1-2, is GAGVSQSPSNKVTEKGKDVELRCDPISGHTALYWYRQSLGQGLEFLIYFQGNSAPDKSGLPSDRFSAERTGGSVSTLTIQRTQQEDSAVYLCASSSGQGYGYTFGSGTRLTVV.

The chain has TRBV19 and TRBJ2-3; 8 bases are shared with TRBD2. The CDR3 sequence is 17 residues long. The germline gives CDR1 LNHDA, CDR2 SQIVND (reference sequence). V trimming: 3 bases; J trimming: 1 base; junction bases outside the gene matches: 9. The CDR3 coding sequence is TGTGCCAGTAGTATGGTGAGACTAGCGCACCGCACAGATACGCAGTATTTT. Its translation: CASSMVRLAHRTDTQYF. The whole variable domain, remainder taken from reference TRBV19 and TRBJ2-3, is DGGITQSPKYLFRKEGQNVTLSCEQNLNHDAMYWYRQDPGQGLRLIYYSQIVNDFQKGDIAEGYSVSREKKESFPLTVTSAQKNPTAFYLCASSMVRLAHRTDTQYFGPGTRLTVL.

V gene TRBV5-1 combines with J gene TRBJ2-3; D uncertain. This CDR3 contains 14 residues. CDR1 is SGHRS, CDR2 YFSETQ, per germline. V gave up 0 bases and J gave up 0 bases, with 5 bases separating them. The CDR3 nucleotides are TGCGCCAGCAGCTTGGTAGCCAGCACAGATACGCAGTATTTT. Its translation is CASSLVASTDTQYF. Full variable domain (rest looked up from reference TRBV5-1 and TRBJ2-3): KAGVTQTPRYLIKTRGQQVTLSCSPISGHRSVSWYQQTPGQGLQFLFEYFSETQRNKGNFPGRFSGRQFSNSRSEMNVSTLELGDSALYLCASSLVASTDTQYFGPGTRLTVL.

V is TRBV6-5 and J is TRBJ2-7; 7 bases map to TRBD2. Trimming at V came to 5 bases and at J to 2 bases, leaving 9 bases not matched to a gene. Germline V gene sequence: CDR1 MNHEY, CDR2 SVGAGI. This CDR3 contains 15 residues. The CDR3 loop reads CASSADGREAYEQYF. The CDR3 DNA reads as TGTGCCAGCAGTGCCGACGGACGGGAGGCCTACGAGCAGTACTTC.

The chain employs TRBV4-2 and TRBJ2-5, with 11 bases aligning to TRBD1. Looked up from germline, CDR1 is LGHNA and CDR2 is YNFKEQ. CDR3 length: 14 amino acids. After removal of 6 bases from V and 2 bases from J, the junction contained 2 bases not matched to a gene. This chain's CDR3 is CASSGTGGQETQYF. The CDR3 DNA sequence: TGTGCCAGCAGTGGGACAGGGGGACAAGAGACCCAGTACTTC.

The chain links TRBV5-5 to TRBJ1-6; D uncertain. The germline V gene has CDR1 SGHKS and CDR2 YYEKEE (reference sequence). The germline V and J ends were trimmed by 0 bases and 2 bases, with 9 bases remaining between them. This CDR3 spans 16 amino acids. The CDR3 DNA reads TGTGCCAGCAGCTTGGGTCCGTATCCCTATAATTCACCCCTCCACTTT. It translates to CASSLGPYPYNSPLHF.

This clone was found a few times. V usage is TRBV28 and J usage is TRBJ1-4; D perhaps matches TRBD1 (5 bases). V lost 7 bases and J 5 bases, leaving 17 bases between the germline ends. CDR3 size: 15 residues. The germline CDR1 and CDR2 sequences are MDHEN and SYDVKM. The CDR3 here is CASTLRQSLNEKLFF. The CDR3 coding sequence is TGTGCCAGCACCCTCCGACAGAGCCTCAATGAAAAACTGTTTTTT. The full variable domain, with the rest looked up from reference TRBV28 and TRBJ1-4, is DVKVTQSSRYLVKRTGEKVFLECVQDMDHENMFWYRQDPGLGLRLIYFSYDVKMKEKGDIPEGYSVSREKKERFSLILESASTNQTSMYLCASTLRQSLNEKLFFGSGTQLSVL.

The rearrangement uses TRBV7-9 and TRBJ2-7, with D tentatively TRBD1 (6 bases). There are 15 residues in the CDR3. Trimming shortened V by 5 bases and J by 4 bases, and 18 bases separated the two germline ends. Germline CDR1 is SEHNR and CDR2 is FQNEAQ (reference sequence). The CDR3 coding sequence is TGTGCCAGCAGCCCCATCAGTGACAGGATTTACGAGCAGTACTTC. It yields the protein CASSPISDRIYEQYF.

The chain joins TRBV7-2 to TRBJ2-7, with D possibly being TRBD1 (5 bases). CDR1 is SGHTA and CDR2 is FQGNSA in the germline V gene. Trimming shortened V by 5 bases and J by 4 bases, and 18 bases separated the two germline ends. This CDR3 has 15 residues. This CDR3 reads CASSPTGRTGYEQYF. The CDR3 DNA follows: TGTGCCAGCAGCCCCACAGGACGCACCGGGTACGAGCAGTACTTC. Drawing the rest from reference TRBV7-2 and TRBJ2-7, the complete variable domain is GAGVSQSPSNKVTEKGKDVELRCDPISGHTALYWYRQSLGQGLEFLIYFQGNSAPDKSGLPSDRFSAERTGGSVSTLTIQRTQQEDSAVYLCASSPTGRTGYEQYFGPGTRLTVT.

V usage is TRBV28 and J usage is TRBJ2-7; 11 bases line up with TRBD1. The junction had 3 bases not matched to a gene; V was cut back by 6 bases and J by 5 bases. CDR1 and CDR2 from the germline V gene are MDHEN and SYDVKM. This CDR3 is built from 13 residues. The CDR3 region has the DNA TGTGCCAGCAGCTCGGGACAGGGGGACGAGCAGTACTTC. Protein: CASSSGQGDEQYF. Together with reference TRBV28 and TRBJ2-7, the CDR3 gives the full variable domain: DVKVTQSSRYLVKRTGEKVFLECVQDMDHENMFWYRQDPGLGLRLIYFSYDVKMKEKGDIPEGYSVSREKKERFSLILESASTNQTSMYLCASSSGQGDEQYFGPGTRLTVT.

The chain recombines TRBV27 with TRBJ1-1; possibly TRBD1 for D (6 bases). The V and J ends lost 0 bases and 4 bases respectively, with 12 bases between them. Germline loops: CDR1 MNHEY, CDR2 SMNVEV (reference sequence). CDR3 length equals 15 residues. In DNA form, the CDR3 reads TGTGCCAGCAGTTTATCGAAACAGGGCGGCACTGAAGCTTTCTTT. Translated: CASSLSKQGGTEAFF.

The rearrangement joins TRBV6-5 to TRBJ2-5, with 9 bases aligning to TRBD1. The DNA matches TRBJ2-7 better at its end, which makes the J call doubtful. The CDR3 contains 14 residues. Germline V CDR1 and CDR2: MNHEY, SVGAGI. CDR3 DNA: TGTGCCAGCAGAAGACCGGGACAGGGTTACGAGCAGTACTTC. Translating gives CASRRPGQGYEQYF.

This chain joins TRBV4-1 and TRBJ1-1; D is perhaps TRBD1 (6 bases). V lost 1 base to trimming and J lost 0 bases, with 18 bases between them. The CDR3 length is 18 residues. The germline V gene encodes CDR1 MGHRA and CDR2 YSYEKL. The CDR3 nucleotides read TGCGCCAGCAGCCAAGGGGCCAGGGGATTTGCGGTGAACACTGAAGCTTTCTTT. Protein: CASSQGARGFAVNTEAFF.

The chain recombines TRBV7-2 with TRBJ1-1; D might be TRBD1 (5 bases). V lost 4 bases and J 4 bases, leaving 10 bases between the germline ends. This CDR3 has 13 amino acids. Germline V gene sequence: CDR1 SGHTA, CDR2 FQGNSA. The CDR3 protein is CASSWNGGTEAFF. The CDR3 DNA follows: TGTGCCAGCAGCTGGAACGGGGGCACTGAAGCTTTCTTT. The full variable domain, rest sourced from reference TRBV7-2 and TRBJ1-1, is GAGVSQSPSNKVTEKGKDVELRCDPISGHTALYWYRQSLGQGLEFLIYFQGNSAPDKSGLPSDRFSAERTGGSVSTLTIQRTQQEDSAVYLCASSWNGGTEAFFGQGTRLTVV.

The V gene is TRBV14, the J gene TRBJ2-7; the match to TRBD1 covers 8 bases. With 5 bases clipped from V and 2 bases from J, the junction kept 5 bases outside the gene matches. CDR3 size: 14 residues. CDR1 is SGHDN, CDR2 FVKESK, per germline. The CDR3 DNA reads TGTGCCAGCAGCTCCTGGACAGGGACCTACGAGCAGTACTTC. Translated, it gives CASSSWTGTYEQYF.

The gene calls are TRBV4-1 and TRBJ2-7; D might be TRBD1 (6 bases). Trimming cost V 0 bases and J 1 base, with 10 bases left between them. CDR1 and CDR2 (germline): MGHRA, YSYEKL. CDR3 length: 15 residues. The CDR3 bases are TGCGCCAGCAGCCAAGACCGGACAGCTTCCTACGAGCAGTACTTC. The encoded protein is CASSQDRTASYEQYF.

The chain joins TRBV7-9 to TRBJ1-4; D is undetermined. Trimming took 3 bases from V and 0 from J, leaving 14 bases between them. The CDR3 has 17 residues. Germline lookup yields CDR1 SEHNR and CDR2 FQNEAQ (reference sequence). The CDR3 bases are TGTGCCAGCAGCTTGGATAAAGCGTCCGCAACTAATGAAAAACTGTTTTTT. The encoded protein is CASSLDKASATNEKLFF. Complete variable domain (other parts from reference TRBV7-9 and TRBJ1-4): DTGVSQNPRHKITKRGQNVTFRCDPISEHNRLYWYRQTLGQGPEFLTYFQNEAQLEKSRLLSDRFSAERPKGSFSTLEIQRTEQGDSAMYLCASSLDKASATNEKLFFGSGTQLSVL.